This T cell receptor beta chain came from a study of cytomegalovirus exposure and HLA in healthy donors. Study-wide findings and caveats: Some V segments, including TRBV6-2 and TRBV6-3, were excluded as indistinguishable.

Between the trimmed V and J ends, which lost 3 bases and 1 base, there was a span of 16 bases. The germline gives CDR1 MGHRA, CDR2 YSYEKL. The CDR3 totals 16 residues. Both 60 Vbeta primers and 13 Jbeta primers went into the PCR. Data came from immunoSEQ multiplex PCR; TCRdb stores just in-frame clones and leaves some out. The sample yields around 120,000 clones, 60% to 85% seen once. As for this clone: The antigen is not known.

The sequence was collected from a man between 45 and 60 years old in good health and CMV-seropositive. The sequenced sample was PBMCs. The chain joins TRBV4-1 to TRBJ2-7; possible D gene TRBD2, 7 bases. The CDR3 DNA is TGCGCCAGCAGCCAGGCCTTCGGGGGGCTTTCCTACGAGCAGTACTTC. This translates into CASSQAFGGLSYEQYF.